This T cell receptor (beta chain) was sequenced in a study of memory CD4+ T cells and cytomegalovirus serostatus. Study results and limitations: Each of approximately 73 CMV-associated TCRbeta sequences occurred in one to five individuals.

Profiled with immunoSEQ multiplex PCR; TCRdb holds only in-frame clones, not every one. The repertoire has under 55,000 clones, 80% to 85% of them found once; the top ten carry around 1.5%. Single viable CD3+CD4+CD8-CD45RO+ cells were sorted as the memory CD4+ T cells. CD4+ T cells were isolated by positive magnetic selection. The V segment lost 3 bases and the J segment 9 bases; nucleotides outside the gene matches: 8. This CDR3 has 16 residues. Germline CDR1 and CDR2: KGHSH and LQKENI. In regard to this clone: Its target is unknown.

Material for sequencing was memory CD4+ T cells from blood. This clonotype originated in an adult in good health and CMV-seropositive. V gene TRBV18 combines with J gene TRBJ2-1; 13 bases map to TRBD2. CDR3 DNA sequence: TGTGCCAGCTCACCGACTAGCGGGAGGAGGGTTGCTGAGCAGTTCTTC. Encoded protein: CASSPTSGRRVAEQFF.